This T cell receptor beta chain is drawn from a study of sequential checkpoint blockade in melanoma. Treatment described: randomized to nivolumab then ipilimumab (arm A) or the reverse (arm B). This table comes from immunoSEQ multiplex PCR, and its TCRdb copy is limited to in-frame clones, with some not included. The data hold about 10,000 clones, with roughly 23% observed a single time. This CDR3 region has 15 residues. Germline CDR1 reads MGHRA; CDR2 reads YSYEKL. Trimming at V came to 0 bases and at J to 6 bases, leaving 4 bases not matched to a gene. V gene TRBV4-1 combines with J gene TRBJ2-7; 11 bases map to TRBD2. The receptor comes from a human donor with melanoma. Sequencing was performed on tumor tissue (inferred from file names), taken from a patient given nivolumab and ipilimumab in sequence. The CDR3 region is CASSQELAGEREQYF. Here the CDR3 DNA reads TGCGCCAGCAGCCAAGAACTAGCGGGGGAGCGCGAGCAGTACTTC.